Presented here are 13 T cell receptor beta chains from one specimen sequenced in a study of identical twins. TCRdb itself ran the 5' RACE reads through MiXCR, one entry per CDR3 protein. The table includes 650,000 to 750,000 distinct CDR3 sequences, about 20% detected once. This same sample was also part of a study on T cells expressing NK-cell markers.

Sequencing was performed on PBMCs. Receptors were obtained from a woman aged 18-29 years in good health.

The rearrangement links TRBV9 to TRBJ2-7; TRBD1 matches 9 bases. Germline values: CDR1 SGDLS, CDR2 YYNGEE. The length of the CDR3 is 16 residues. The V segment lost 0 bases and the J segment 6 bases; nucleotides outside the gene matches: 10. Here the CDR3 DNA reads TGTGCCAGCAGCGTAGGGACAGGGGTAACGACCTTCGAGCAGTACTTC. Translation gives CASSVGTGVTTFEQYF.

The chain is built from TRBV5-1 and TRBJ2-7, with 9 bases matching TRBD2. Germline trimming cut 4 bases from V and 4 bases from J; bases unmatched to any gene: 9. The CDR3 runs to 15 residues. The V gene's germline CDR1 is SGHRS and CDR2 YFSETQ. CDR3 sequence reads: CASSNKTSGSYEQYF. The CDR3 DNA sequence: TGCGCCAGCAGCAATAAGACTAGCGGATCATACGAGCAGTACTTC.

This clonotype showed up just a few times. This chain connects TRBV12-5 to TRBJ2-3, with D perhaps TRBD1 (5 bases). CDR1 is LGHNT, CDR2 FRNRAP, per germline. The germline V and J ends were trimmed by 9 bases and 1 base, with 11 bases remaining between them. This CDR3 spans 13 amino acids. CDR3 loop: CASADSGTDTQYF. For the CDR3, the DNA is TGTGCTAGCGCTGACAGTGGCACAGATACGCAGTATTTT.

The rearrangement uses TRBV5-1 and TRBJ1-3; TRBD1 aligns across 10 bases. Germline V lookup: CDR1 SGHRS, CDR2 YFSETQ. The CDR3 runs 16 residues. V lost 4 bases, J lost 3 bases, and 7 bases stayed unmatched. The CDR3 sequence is CASSARDRGLGNTIYF. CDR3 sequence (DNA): TGCGCCAGCAGCGCCCGGGACAGGGGCCTTGGAAACACCATATATTTT.

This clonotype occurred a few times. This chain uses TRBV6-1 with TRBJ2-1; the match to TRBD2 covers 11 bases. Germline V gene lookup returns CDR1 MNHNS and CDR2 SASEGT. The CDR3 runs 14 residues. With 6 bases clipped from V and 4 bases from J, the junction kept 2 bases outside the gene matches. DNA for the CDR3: TGTGCCAGCAGGGGACTAGCGGTTTACAATGAGCAGTTCTTC. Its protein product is CASRGLAVYNEQFF.

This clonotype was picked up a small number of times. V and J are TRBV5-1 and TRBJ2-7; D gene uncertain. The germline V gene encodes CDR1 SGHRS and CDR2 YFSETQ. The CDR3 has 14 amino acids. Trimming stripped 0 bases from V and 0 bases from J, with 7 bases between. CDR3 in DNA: TGCGCCAGCAGCTTGGAAGGGTACTCCTACGAGCAGTACTTC. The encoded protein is CASSLEGYSYEQYF. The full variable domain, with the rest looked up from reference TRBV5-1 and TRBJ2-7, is KAGVTQTPRYLIKTRGQQVTLSCSPISGHRSVSWYQQTPGQGLQFLFEYFSETQRNKGNFPGRFSGRQFSNSRSEMNVSTLELGDSALYLCASSLEGYSYEQYFGPGTRLTVT.

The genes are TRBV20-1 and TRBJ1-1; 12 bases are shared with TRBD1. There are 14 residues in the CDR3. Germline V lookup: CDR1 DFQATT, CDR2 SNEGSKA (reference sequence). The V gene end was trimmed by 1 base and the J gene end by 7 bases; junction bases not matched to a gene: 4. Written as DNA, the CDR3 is TGCAGTGCTAGAGGGGGACAGGGGGCTGATGAAGCTTTCTTT. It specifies CSARGGQGADEAFF.

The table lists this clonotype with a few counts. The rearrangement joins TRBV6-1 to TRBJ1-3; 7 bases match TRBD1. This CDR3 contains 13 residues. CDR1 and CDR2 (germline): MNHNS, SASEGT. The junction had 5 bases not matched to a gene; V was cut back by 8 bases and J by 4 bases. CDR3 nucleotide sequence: TGTGCCAGCGGGAGGGGGCTAGGAAACACCATATATTTT. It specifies CASGRGLGNTIYF.

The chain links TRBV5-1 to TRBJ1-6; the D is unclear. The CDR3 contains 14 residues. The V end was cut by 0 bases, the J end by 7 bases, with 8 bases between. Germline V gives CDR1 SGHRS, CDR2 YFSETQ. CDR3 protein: CASSLDSWNSPLHF. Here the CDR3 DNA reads TGCGCCAGCAGCTTGGACAGCTGGAATTCACCCCTCCACTTT.

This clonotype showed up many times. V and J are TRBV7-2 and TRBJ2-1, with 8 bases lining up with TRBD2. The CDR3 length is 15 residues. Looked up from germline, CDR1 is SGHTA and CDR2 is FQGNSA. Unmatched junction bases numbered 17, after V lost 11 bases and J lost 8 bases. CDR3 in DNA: TGTGCCTCCTCTGCAACGGGGGGGGCTTACTATGAGCAGTTCTTC. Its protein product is CASSATGGAYYEQFF.

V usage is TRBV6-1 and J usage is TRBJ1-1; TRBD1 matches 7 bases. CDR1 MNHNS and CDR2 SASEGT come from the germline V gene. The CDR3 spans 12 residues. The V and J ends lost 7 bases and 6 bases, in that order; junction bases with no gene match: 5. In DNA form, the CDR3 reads TGTGCCAGCATTGGAGACAGGGCTGAAGCTTTCTTT. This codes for CASIGDRAEAFF.

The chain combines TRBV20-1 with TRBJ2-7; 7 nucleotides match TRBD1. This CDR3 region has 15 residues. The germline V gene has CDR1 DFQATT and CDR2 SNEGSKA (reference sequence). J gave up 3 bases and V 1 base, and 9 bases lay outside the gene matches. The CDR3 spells CSARVYRGTRYEQYF. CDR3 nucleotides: TGCAGTGCTAGAGTTTACAGGGGTACCCGCTACGAGCAGTACTTC.

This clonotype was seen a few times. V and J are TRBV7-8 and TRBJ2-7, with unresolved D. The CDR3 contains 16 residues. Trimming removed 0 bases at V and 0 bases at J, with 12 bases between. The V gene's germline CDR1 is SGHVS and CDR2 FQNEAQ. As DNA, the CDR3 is TGTGCCAGCAGCTTAGCAGCGATAATGAGCTCCTACGAGCAGTACTTC. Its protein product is CASSLAAIMSSYEQYF.